This T cell receptor (beta chain) was captured by sequencing in a study of Ad26.COV2.S vaccination and SARS-CoV-2 variants. On the study more broadly: Intramuscular Ad26.COV2.S doses were given once or twice, 56 days apart.

Described treatment: around 19 received Ad26.COV2.S at low or high dose, single or two shots; about 5 received placebo; per-sample allocation not given. Sampling was performed 63 days after the first vaccine or placebo injection. The table lists this clone with a count of one. Other DNA sequences within the sample encode an identical CDR3. Trimming took off 8 bases at V and 2 bases at J, with 13 bases between the two ends. The germline gives CDR1 MDHEN, CDR2 SYDVKM. The CDR3 totals 13 residues. Profiling relied on immunoSEQ multiplex PCR, and the TCRdb table lists in-frame clones only, not all of them. The sample contains about 350,000 clones, 80% to 90% of which appear only once.

The material was peripheral blood, obtained in a trial of Ad26.COV2.S vaccine versus placebo. The rearrangement joins TRBV28 to TRBJ2-7; perhaps D is TRBD1 or TRBD2 (6 bases each). The TCR comes from a person between 18 and 59 years old who received the Ad26.COV2.S COVID-19 vaccine or a placebo. Here the CDR3 DNA reads TGTGCCAGCCGAGAGGGGGGCCCCTACGAGCAGTACTTC. As protein: CASREGGPYEQYF.